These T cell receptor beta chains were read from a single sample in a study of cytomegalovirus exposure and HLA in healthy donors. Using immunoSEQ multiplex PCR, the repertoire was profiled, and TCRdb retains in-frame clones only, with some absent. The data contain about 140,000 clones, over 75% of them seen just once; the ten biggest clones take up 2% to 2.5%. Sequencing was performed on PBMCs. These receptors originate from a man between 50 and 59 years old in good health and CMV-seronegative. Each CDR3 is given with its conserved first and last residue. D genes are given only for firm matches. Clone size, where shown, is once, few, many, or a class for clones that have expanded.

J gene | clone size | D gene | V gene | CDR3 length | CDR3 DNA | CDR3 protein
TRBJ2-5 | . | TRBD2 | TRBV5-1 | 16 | TGCGCCAGCAGCTTGAGGACTAGCGGGAGAGGAGAGACCCAGTACTTC | CASSLRTSGRGETQYF
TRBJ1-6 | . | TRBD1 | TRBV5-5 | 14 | TGTGCCAGCAGACTCGACAGGGGAAATTCACCCCTCCACTTT | CASRLDRGNSPLHF
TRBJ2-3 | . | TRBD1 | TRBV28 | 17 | TGTGCCAGCAGTTTTTATTCGGGACAGGGGATTCGAGGCACGCAGTATTTT | CASSFYSGQGIRGTQYF
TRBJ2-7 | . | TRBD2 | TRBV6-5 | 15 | TGTGCCAGCAGCACGAGCGGGAGGCCTCCCTACGAGCAGTACTTC | CASSTSGRPPYEQYF
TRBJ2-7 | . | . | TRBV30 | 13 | TGTGCCTGGACAGACAGGAATCTTTACGAGCAGTACTTC | CAWTDRNLYEQYF
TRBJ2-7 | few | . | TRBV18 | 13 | TGTGCCAGCTCACCATCCGGAGGCTACGAGCAGTACTTC | CASSPSGGYEQYF
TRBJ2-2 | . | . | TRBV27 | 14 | TGTGCCAGCAAGACAGGAGCGCCCACCGGGGAGCTGTTTTTT | CASKTGAPTGELFF
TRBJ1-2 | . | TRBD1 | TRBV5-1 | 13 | TGCGCCAGCAGCATCGGACAGGGACGAGGCTACACCTTC | CASSIGQGRGYTF
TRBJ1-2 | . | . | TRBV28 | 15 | TGTGCCAGCAGTTCGGGGTTTACCGTTAACTATGGCTACACCTTC | CASSSGFTVNYGYTF
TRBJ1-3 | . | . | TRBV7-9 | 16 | TGTGCCAGCAGCTTTGCAGGGCCAGGGGCGGGAAACACCATATATTTT | CASSFAGPGAGNTIYF
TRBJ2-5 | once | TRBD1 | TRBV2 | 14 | TGTGCCAGCAGTAGGGGACAGAACGAAGAGACCCAGTACTTC | CASSRGQNEETQYF
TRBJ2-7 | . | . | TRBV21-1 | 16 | TGTGCCAGCACAAGCTCCGGAACTAGCGGGTCCTACGAGCAGTACTTC | CASTSSGTSGSYEQYF
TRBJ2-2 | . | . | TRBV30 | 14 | TGTGCCTGGAGTGTTAGGGGGTGGACCGGGGAGCTGTTTTTT | CAWSVRGWTGELFF
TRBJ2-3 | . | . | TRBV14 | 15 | TGTGCCAGCAGCCAAGCCGTCTTCTACACAGATACGCAGTATTTT | CASSQAVFYTDTQYF
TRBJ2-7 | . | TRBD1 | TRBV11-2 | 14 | TGTGCCAGCAGCTTCCGGGACAGGGGCCACGAGCAGTACTTC | CASSFRDRGHEQYF
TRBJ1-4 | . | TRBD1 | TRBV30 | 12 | TGTGCCTGGATGACGGACAGGGAAAAACTGTTTTTT | CAWMTDREKLFF
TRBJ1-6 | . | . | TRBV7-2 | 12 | TGTGCCAGCAGCTTAGTCGGTTCACCCCTCCACTTT | CASSLVGSPLHF
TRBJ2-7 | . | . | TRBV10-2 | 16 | TGCGCCAGCAGTCCCCCCACTACGACAGCAGCCTACGAGCAGTACTTC | CASSPPTTTAAYEQYF
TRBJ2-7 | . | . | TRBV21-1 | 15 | TGTGCCACCACCAGTGGGTCAGGCCGGTCCTACGAGCAGTACTTC | CATTSGSGRSYEQYF
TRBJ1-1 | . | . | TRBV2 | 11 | TGTGCCAGCAGGGAGGGGACGGAAGCTTTCTTT | CASREGTEAFF
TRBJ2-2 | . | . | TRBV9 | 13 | TGTGCCAGCAGCGTAGCTAGCCCCGGGGAGCTGTTTTTT | CASSVASPGELFF
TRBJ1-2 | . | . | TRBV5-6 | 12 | . | CASSWAQGAPSF
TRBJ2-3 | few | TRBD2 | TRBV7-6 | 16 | TGTGCCAGCAGCTTAGGGACTAGCCGCCACACAGATACGCAGTATTTT | CASSLGTSRHTDTQYF
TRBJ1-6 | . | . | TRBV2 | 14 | TGTGCCAGCAATCCGAGCTCCTATAATTCACCCCTCCACTTT | CASNPSSYNSPLHF
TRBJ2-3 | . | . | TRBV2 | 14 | TGTGCCAGCAGTGACATAGCGAGCACAGATACGCAGTATTTT | CASSDIASTDTQYF
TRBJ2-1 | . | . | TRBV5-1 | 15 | TGCGCCAGCAGCTTGGGAGGAAGCTCCTACAATGAGCAGTTCTTC | CASSLGGSSYNEQFF
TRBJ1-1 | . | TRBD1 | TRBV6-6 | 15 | TGTGCCAGCAGTTACGACAGGGGCTATGACACTGAAGCTTTCTTT | CASSYDRGYDTEAFF
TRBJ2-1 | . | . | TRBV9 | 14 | TGTGCCAGCACTCGAGACTGGGGCGACAATGAGCAGTTCTTC | CASTRDWGDNEQFF
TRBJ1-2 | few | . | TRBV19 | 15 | TGTGCCAGTAGTATTTTGGAGGGAGCTAACTATGGCTACACCTTC | CASSILEGANYGYTF
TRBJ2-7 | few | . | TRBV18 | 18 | TGTGCCAGCTCACCGGGTTTTTTGGGCGCGGGACTCTCCTACGAGCAGTACTTC | CASSPGFLGAGLSYEQYF
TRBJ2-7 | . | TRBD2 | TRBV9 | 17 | TGTGCCAGCAGCATCGGTCGGGGACTAGGAAGGGTTACCGAGCAGTACTTC | CASSIGRGLGRVTEQYF
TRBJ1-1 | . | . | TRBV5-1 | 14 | TGCGCCAGCAGCTCCGCGACAGGCCCCACTGAAGCTTTCTTT | CASSSATGPTEAFF
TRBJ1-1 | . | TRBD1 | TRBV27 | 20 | TGTGCCAGCAGTGGGCTGGACAGGGGTAGCCAAACAACGGGGAACACTGAAGCTTTCTTT | CASSGLDRGSQTTGNTEAFF
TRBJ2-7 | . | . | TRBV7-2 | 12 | TGTGCCAGCAGCTTAACGGGATACGAGCAGTACTTC | CASSLTGYEQYF
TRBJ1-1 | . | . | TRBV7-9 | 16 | TGTGCCAGCAGCTTAGGGCCGGGGAATATGAACACTGAAGCTTTCTTT | CASSLGPGNMNTEAFF
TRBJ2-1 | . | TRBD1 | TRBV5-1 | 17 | TGCGCCAGCAGCTTGGACGGGGGACAGGGCGCATACAATGAGCAGTTCTTC | CASSLDGGQGAYNEQFF
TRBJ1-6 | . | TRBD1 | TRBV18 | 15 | TGTGCCAGCTCACCGACCGGGACAGGGGCTTCACCCCTCCACTTT | CASSPTGTGASPLHF
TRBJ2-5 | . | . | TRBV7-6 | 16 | TGTGCCAGCAGCCCCTGGGGCACGGCGACCCAAGAGACCCAGTACTTC | CASSPWGTATQETQYF
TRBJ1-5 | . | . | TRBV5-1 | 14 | TGCGCCAGCAGCTTGGGCGGCGAGCATCAGCCCCAGCATTTT | CASSLGGEHQPQHF
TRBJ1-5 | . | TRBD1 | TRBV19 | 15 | TGTGCCAGTAGTGGTCTTGAGACAGGGCGTCAGCCCCAGCATTTT | CASSGLETGRQPQHF
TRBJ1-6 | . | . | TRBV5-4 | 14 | TGTGCCAGCAGCGTCGACAGAAATAATTCACCCCTCCACTTT | CASSVDRNNSPLHF
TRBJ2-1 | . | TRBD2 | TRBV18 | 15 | TGTGCCAGCTCACCAGGTGGCGGGAGGGCCGAGGAGCAGTTCTTC | CASSPGGGRAEEQFF
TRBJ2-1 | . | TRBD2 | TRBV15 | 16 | TGTGCCACCAGCAGGCGGACTAGCGGGAGTTCCCATGAGCAGTTCTTC | CATSRRTSGSSHEQFF
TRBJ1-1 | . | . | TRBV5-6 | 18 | TGTGCCAGCAGCTTTTCTGGCTTGACAGTCTACATGAACACTGAAGCTTTCTTT | CASSFSGLTVYMNTEAFF